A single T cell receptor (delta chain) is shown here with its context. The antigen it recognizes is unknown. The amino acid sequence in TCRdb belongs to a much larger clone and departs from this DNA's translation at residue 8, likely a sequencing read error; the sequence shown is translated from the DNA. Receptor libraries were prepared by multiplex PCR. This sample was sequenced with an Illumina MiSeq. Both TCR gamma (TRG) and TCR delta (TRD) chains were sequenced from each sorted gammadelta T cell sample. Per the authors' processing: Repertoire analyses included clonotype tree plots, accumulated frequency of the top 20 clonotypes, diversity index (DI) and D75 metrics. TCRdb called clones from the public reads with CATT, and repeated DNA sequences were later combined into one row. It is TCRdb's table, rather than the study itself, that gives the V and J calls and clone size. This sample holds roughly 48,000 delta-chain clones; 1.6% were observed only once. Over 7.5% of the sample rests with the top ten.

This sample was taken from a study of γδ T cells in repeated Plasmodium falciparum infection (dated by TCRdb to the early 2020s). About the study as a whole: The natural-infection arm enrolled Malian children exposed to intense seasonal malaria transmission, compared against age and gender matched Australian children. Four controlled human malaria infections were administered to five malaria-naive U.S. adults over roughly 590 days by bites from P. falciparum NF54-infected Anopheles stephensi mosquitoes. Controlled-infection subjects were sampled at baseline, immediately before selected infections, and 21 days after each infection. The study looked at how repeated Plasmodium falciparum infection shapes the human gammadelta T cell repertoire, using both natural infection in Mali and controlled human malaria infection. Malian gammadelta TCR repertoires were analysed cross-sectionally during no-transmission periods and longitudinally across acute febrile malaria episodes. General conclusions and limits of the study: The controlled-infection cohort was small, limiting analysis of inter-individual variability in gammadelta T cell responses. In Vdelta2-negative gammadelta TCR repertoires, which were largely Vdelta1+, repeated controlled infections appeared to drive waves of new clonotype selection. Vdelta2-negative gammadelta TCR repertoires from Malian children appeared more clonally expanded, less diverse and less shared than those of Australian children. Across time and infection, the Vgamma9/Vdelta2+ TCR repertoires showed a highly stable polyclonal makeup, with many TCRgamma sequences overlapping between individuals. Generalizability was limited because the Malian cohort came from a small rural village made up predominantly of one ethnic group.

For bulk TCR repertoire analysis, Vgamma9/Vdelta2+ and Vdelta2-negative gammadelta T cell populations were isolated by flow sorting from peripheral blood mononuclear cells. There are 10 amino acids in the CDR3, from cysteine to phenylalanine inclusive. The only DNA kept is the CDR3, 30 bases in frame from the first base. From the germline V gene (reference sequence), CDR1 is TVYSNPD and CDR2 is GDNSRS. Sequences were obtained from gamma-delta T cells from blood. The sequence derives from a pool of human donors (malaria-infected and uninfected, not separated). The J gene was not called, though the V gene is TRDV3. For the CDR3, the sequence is CAFRLSKPIF. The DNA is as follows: TGTGCCTTTCGATTGAGTAAACCCATCTTT.